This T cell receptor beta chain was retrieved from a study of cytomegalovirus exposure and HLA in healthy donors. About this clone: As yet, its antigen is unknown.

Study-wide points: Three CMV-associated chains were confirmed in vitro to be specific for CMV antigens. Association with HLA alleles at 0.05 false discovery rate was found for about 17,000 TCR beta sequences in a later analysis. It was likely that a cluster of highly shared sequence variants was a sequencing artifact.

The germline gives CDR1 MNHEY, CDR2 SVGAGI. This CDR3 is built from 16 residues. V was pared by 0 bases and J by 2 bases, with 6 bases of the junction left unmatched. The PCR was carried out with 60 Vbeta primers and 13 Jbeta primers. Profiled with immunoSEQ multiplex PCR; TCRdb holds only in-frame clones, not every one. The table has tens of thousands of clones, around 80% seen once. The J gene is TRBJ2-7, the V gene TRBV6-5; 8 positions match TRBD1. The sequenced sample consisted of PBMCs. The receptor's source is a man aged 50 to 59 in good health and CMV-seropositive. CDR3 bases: TGTGCCAGCAGTTACTCCACCACGGGACAGGCCTACGAGCAGTACTTC. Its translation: CASSYSTTGQAYEQYF.